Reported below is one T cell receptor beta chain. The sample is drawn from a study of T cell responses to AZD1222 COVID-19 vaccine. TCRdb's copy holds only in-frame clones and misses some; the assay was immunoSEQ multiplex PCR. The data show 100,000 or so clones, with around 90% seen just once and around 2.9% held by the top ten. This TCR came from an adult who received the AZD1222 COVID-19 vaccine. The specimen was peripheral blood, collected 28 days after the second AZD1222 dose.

This CDR3 reads CASSPTGTDGYTF. The CDR3 DNA follows: TGTGCCAGCTCACCAACCGGGACAGATGGCTACACCTTC. The rearrangement links TRBV18 to TRBJ1-2; 7 bases are shared with TRBD1. This CDR3 contains 13 residues. Germline loops: CDR1 KGHSH, CDR2 LQKENI. The J segment lost 6 bases and the V segment lost 2 bases, leaving 3 bases of the junction unmatched.